The 5 T cell receptor beta chains in this list originate from one sample, sequenced in a study of T cell clonotyping in hematopoietic cell transplantation. Time point given: recipient sample about 28 days before transplant, after cytoreduction. Produced via immunoSEQ multiplex PCR; TCRdb's table is partial and in-frame only. The sample records tens of thousands of clones, 90% to 96% being singletons. The sequencing here drew on peripheral blood mononuclear cells, taken before stem cell transplant. The receptors derive from a woman aged 50 to 60 with acute myeloid leukemia. Some clones in this sample may be carry-over from other donors' samples.

This sequence joins TRBV5-6 and TRBJ2-7, with 7 bases that match TRBD2. Per the germline V gene, CDR1 is SGHDT and CDR2 is YYEEEE. CDR3 size: 14 residues. V shed 5 bases, J shed 3 bases, and the junction held 8 bases outside the gene matches. The CDR3 region is CASSQGQRGYEQYF. CDR3 coding DNA: TGTGCCAGCAGTCAAGGGCAGCGGGGCTACGAGCAGTACTTC.

This chain connects TRBV27 to TRBJ1-2; TRBD1 agrees at 8 bases. Looked up from germline, CDR1 is MNHEY and CDR2 is SMNVEV (reference sequence). Trimming removed 3 bases from V and 3 bases from J; junction bases left unmatched: 3. This CDR3 region has 14 residues. CDR3 nucleotides: TGTGCCAGCAGTTTTACAGGGGGAGACTATGGCTACACCTTC. Amino acids: CASSFTGGDYGYTF.

This clone was counted between two and nine times. This chain connects TRBV2 to TRBJ1-2; D is ambiguous. The V and J ends lost 3 bases and 5 bases respectively, with 10 bases between them. Germline V gives CDR1 SNHLY, CDR2 FYNNEI. The length of the CDR3 is 13 residues. The CDR3: CASSDEQWYGYTF. The CDR3, as DNA: TGTGCCAGCAGTGACGAACAGTGGTATGGCTACACCTTC.

The chain joins TRBV6-5 to TRBJ1-1; the D is unclear. The CDR3 is 13 residues long. The V gene's germline CDR1 is MNHEY and CDR2 SVGAGI. Trimming removed 6 bases from V and 4 bases from J, with 12 bases in between. As DNA, the CDR3 is TGTGCCAGCAGAGGGTCCTTGGGCACTGAAGCTTTCTTT. Its translation is CASRGSLGTEAFF.

The chain joins TRBV7-9 to TRBJ2-7; 11 bases align to TRBD1. The CDR3 has 15 residues. Trimming removed 5 bases from V and 5 bases from J; junction bases left unmatched: 8. The germline V gene encodes CDR1 SEHNR and CDR2 FQNEAQ (reference sequence). The CDR3 loop reads CASSTWDRGLDEQYF. DNA of the CDR3: TGTGCCAGCAGCACCTGGGACAGGGGGTTGGACGAGCAGTACTTC.